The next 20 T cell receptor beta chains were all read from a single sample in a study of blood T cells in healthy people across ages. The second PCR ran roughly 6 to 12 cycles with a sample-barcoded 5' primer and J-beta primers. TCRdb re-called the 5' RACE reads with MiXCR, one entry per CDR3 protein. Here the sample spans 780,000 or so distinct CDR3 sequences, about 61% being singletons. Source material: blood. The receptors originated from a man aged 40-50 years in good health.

For the CDR3, the DNA is TGTGCCAGCAGTGAAGCCCACCGGGACGCGGGCTACACCTTC. This codes for CASSEAHRDAGYTF. The gene calls are TRBV2 and TRBJ1-2, with D tentatively TRBD1 (5 bases). V was pared by 0 bases and J by 8 bases, with 13 bases between. The CDR3 sequence is 14 residues long. Germline V gene sequence: CDR1 SNHLY, CDR2 FYNNEI.

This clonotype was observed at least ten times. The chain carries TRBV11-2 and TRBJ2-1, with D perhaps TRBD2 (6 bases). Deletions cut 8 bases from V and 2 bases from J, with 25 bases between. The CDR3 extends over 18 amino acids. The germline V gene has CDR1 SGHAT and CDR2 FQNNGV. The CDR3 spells CASSPKLRGGQAYNEQFF. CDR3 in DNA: TGTGCCAGCTCCCCGAAATTACGGGGAGGTCAAGCCTACAATGAGCAGTTCTTC.

CDR3 nucleotide sequence: TGTGCCAGCAGTCGACAGGGGGCTTCCTACAATGAGCAGTTCTTC. Translated: CASSRQGASYNEQFF. The chain joins TRBV25-1 to TRBJ2-1, with 10 bases lining up with TRBD1. Per germline, CDR1 MGHDK and CDR2 SYGVNS. With 5 bases clipped from V and 1 base from J, the junction kept 2 bases outside the gene matches. CDR3 length: 15 residues.

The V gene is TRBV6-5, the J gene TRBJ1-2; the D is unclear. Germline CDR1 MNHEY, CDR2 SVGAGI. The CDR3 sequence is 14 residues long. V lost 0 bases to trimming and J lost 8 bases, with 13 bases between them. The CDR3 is CASSYSAQSWGYTF. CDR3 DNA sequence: TGTGCCAGCAGTTACTCTGCTCAGAGTTGGGGCTACACCTTC.

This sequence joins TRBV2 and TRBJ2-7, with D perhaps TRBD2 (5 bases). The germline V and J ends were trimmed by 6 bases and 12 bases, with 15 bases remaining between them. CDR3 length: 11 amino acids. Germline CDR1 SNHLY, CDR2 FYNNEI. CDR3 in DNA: TGTGCCAGCAGCCCCGCGGAGGTTTCGTACTTC. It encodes CASSPAEVSYF. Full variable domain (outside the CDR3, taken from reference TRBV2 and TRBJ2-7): EPEVTQTPSHQVTQMGQEVILRCVPISNHLYFYWYRQILGQKVEFLVSFYNNEISEKSEIFDDQFSVERPDGSNFTLKIRSTKLEDSAMYFCASSPAEVSYFGPGTRLTVT.

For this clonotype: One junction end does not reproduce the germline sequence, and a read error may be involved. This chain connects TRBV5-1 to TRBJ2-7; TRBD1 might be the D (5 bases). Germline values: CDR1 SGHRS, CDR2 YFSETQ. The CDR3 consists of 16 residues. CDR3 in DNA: TGCGCCAGCAGCTTGGCCCGACAGAGAAGCTCCTACGAGCAGCACTTC. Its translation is CASSLARQRSSYEQHF. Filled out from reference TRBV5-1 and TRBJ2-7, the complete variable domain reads KAGVTQTPRYLIKTRGQQVTLSCSPISGHRSVSWYQQTPGQGLQFLFEYFSETQRNKGNFPGRFSGRQFSNSRSEMNVSTLELGDSALYLCASSLARQRSSYEQHFGPGTRLTVT.

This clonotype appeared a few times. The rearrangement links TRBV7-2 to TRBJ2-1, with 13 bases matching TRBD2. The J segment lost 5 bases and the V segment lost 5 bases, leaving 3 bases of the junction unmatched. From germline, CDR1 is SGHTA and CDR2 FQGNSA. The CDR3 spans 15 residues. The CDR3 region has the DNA TGTGCCAGCAGCCTGACTAGCGGGAGGAACAATGAGCAGTTCTTC. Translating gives CASSLTSGRNNEQFF.

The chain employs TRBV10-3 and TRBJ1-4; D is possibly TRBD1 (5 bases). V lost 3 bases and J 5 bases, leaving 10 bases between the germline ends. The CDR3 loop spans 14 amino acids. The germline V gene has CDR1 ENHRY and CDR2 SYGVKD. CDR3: CAISEGKGNEKLFF. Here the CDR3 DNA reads TGTGCCATCAGTGAAGGAAAGGGGAATGAAAAACTGTTTTTT.

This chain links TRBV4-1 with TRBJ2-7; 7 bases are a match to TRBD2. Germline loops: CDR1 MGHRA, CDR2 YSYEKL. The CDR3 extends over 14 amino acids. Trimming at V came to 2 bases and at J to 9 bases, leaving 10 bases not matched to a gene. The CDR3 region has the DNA TGCGCCAGCAGCCAAACGGGAGGCCCCGGTGCGCAGTACTTC. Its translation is CASSQTGGPGAQYF.

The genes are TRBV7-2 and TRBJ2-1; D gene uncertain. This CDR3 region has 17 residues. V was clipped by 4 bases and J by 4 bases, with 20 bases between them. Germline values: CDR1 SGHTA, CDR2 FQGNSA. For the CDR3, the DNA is TGTGCCAGCAGCTCGAGATCTCTGGGCTACAATTACAATGAGCAGTTCTTC. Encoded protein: CASSSRSLGYNYNEQFF.

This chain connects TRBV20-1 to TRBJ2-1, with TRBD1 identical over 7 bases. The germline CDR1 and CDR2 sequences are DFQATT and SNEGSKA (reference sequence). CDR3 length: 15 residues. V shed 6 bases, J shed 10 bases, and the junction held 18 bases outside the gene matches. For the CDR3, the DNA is TGCAGTGCGAACGTACAGGGGCCTAGGTCAATGGAGCAGTTCTTC. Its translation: CSANVQGPRSMEQFF.

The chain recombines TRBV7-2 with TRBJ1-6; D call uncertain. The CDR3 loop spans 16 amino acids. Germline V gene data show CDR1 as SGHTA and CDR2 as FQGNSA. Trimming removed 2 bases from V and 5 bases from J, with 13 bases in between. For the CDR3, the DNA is TGTGCCAGCAGCTTAAGGTCGGCAATAAATAATTCACCCCTCCACTTT. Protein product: CASSLRSAINNSPLHF.

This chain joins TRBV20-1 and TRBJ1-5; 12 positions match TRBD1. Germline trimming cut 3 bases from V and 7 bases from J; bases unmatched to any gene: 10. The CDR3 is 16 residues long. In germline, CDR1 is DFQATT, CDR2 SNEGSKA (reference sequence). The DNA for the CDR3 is TGCAGTGCTAGTGAACCGGGACAGGGGGCGCGACAGCCCCAGCATTTT. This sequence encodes CSASEPGQGARQPQHF.

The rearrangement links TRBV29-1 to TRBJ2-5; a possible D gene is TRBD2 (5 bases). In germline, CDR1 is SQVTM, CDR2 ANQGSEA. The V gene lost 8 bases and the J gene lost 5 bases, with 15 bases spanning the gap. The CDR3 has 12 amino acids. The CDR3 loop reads CSLGPGSETQYF. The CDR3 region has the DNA TGCAGCCTCGGGCCGGGGAGTGAGACCCAGTACTTC.

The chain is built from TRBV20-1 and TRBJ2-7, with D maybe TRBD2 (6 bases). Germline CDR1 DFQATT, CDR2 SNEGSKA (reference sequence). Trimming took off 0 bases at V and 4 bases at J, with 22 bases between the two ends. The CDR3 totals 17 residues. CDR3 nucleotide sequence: TGCAGTGCTAGAGATATGAAGGCGGGACGGTCCGGTTACGAGCAGTACTTC. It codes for CSARDMKAGRSGYEQYF.

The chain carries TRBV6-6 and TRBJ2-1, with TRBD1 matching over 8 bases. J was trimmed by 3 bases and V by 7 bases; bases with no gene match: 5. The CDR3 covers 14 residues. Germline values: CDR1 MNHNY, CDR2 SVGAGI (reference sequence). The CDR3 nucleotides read TGTGCCAGCAAGGAGACAGGGGTCTACAATGAGCAGTTCTTC. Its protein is CASKETGVYNEQFF.

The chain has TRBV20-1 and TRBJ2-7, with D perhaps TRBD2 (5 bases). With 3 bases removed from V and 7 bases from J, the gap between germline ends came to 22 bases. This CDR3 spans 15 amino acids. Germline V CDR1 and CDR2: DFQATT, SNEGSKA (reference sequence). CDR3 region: CSARDSGISYNEQYF. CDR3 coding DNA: TGCAGTGCTAGGGACTCGGGGATTTCCTACAATGAGCAGTACTTC.

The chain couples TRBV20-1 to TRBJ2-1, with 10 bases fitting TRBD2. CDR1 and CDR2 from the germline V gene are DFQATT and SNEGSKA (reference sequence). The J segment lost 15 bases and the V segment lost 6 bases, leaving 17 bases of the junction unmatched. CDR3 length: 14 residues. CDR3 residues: CSAKGTSEGGSGFF. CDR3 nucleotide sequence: TGCAGTGCGAAAGGGACTAGCGAGGGGGGGTCGGGGTTCTTC.

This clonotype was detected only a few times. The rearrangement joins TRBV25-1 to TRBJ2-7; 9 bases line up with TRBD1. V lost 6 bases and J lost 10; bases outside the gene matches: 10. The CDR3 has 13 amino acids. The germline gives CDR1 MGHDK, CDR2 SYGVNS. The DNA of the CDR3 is TGTGCCAGCAGGAGACAGGGGGAGGGCGTTCAGTACTTC. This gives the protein CASRRQGEGVQYF.

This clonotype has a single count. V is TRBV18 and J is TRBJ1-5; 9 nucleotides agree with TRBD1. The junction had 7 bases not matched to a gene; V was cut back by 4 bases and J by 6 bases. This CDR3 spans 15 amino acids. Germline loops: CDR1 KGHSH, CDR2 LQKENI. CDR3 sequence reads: CASSLTGTGRQPQHF. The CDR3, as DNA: TGTGCCAGCTCACTTACCGGGACAGGGCGTCAGCCCCAGCATTTT.